This passage covers 28 T cell receptor beta chains from one sample sequenced in a study of shared clonotypes between healthy human individuals. This table comes from immunoSEQ multiplex PCR, and its TCRdb copy is limited to in-frame clones, with some not included. The sample yields about 600,000 clones, roughly 72% seen once. Sequenced material: PBMCs. The receptors here all came from a woman aged 40 to 49 in good health. Some clones in this sample may be carry-over from other donors' samples.

The J gene is TRBJ1-2, the V gene TRBV30, with TRBD1 matching 9 bases. The CDR3 covers 13 residues. Germline lookup yields CDR1 GTSNPN and CDR2 SVGIG (reference sequence). With V trimmed by 4 bases and J by 7 bases, 7 bases remained unmatched. The CDR3 is CAWTRDRAGGYTF. CDR3 nucleotide sequence: TGTGCCTGGACCCGGGACAGGGCGGGTGGCTACACCTTC.

For the CDR3, the DNA is TGTGCCAGCAGTTCCACTAGCGGGGGCCAAGAGACCCAGTACTTC. It yields the protein CASSSTSGGQETQYF. The chain links TRBV27 to TRBJ2-5; 11 positions agree with TRBD2. The CDR3 consists of 15 residues. After removal of 4 bases from V and 1 base from J, the junction contained 2 bases not matched to a gene. Germline values: CDR1 MNHEY, CDR2 SMNVEV (reference sequence).

V and J are TRBV4-2 and TRBJ2-1, with TRBD1 matching 8 bases. This CDR3 has 14 amino acids. CDR1 and CDR2 (germline): LGHNA, YNFKEQ. After removal of 6 bases from V and 5 bases from J, the junction contained 6 bases not matched to a gene. The CDR3, as DNA: TGTGCCAGCAGTTTCAGGGGGCGGGACAATGAGCAGTTCTTC. This sequence encodes CASSFRGRDNEQFF.

This clone was counted a few times. CDR3 DNA sequence: TGTGCCAGCAGTTTTCGACTGACGAATCAGCCCCAGCATTTT. Its protein is CASSFRLTNQPQHF. V is TRBV27 and J is TRBJ1-5, with D uncertain. CDR3 size: 14 residues. CDR1 MNHEY and CDR2 SMNVEV come from the germline V gene (reference sequence). Trimming removed 3 bases from V and 4 bases from J, with 10 bases in between.

The CDR3: CASSLEGPRNTEAFF. In DNA form, the CDR3 reads TGTGCCAGCAGCTTGGAGGGCCCGAGGAACACTGAAGCTTTCTTT. This chain connects TRBV5-4 to TRBJ1-1, with no clear D. V lost 0 bases, J lost 1 base, and 10 bases lay in between. CDR3 size: 15 residues. Germline V lookup: CDR1 SGHNT, CDR2 YYREEE (reference sequence).

This clone was observed a few times. The DNA for the CDR3 is TGTGCCAGCAGTCCTACAGGGGGCGGGGAGCTGTTTTTT. Translated, it gives CASSPTGGGELFF. The chain combines TRBV6-1 with TRBJ2-2; 8 bases match TRBD1. From germline, CDR1 is MNHNS and CDR2 SASEGT. This CDR3 is built from 13 residues. With 5 bases clipped from V and 7 bases from J, the junction kept 3 bases outside the gene matches.

The chain recombines TRBV28 with TRBJ2-5; tentatively, D is TRBD2 (6 bases). From germline, CDR1 is MDHEN and CDR2 SYDVKM. There are 14 residues in the CDR3. Trimming cost V 1 base and J 4 bases, with 10 bases left between them. CDR3 amino acids: CASSLSMGGETQYF. As DNA, the CDR3 is TGTGCCAGCAGTTTATCTATGGGAGGAGAGACCCAGTACTTC.

J is TRBJ2-1 and V is TRBV28; 10 nucleotides match TRBD2. This CDR3 comprises 15 residues. The V and J ends lost 6 bases and 9 bases, in that order; junction bases with no gene match: 11. From germline, CDR1 is MDHEN and CDR2 SYDVKM. The DNA for the CDR3 is TGTGCCAGCAGGAGTTATAGCGGGAGGCGGGGTGAGCAGTTCTTC. Translated: CASRSYSGRRGEQFF.

This clone was seen many times. The chain uses TRBV6-1 and TRBJ2-7, with unresolved D. The germline V gene encodes CDR1 MNHNS and CDR2 SASEGT. The V end was cut by 6 bases, the J end by 3 bases, with 12 bases between. The CDR3 length is 13 residues. The CDR3 reads CASRSLGDYEQYF. The CDR3 DNA reads TGTGCCAGCAGAAGCCTTGGAGACTACGAGCAGTACTTC.

The gene calls are TRBV6-5 and TRBJ2-2, with TRBD2 matching 10 bases. This CDR3 region has 15 residues. Trimming took 6 bases from V and 5 from J; bases not matched to a gene: 6. Germline loops: CDR1 MNHEY, CDR2 SVGAGI. The CDR3 protein is CASRGSGRETGELFF. The CDR3 coding sequence is TGTGCCAGCAGGGGGAGCGGGAGGGAGACCGGGGAGCTGTTTTTT.

The chain uses TRBV27 and TRBJ2-2, with D tentatively TRBD1 or TRBD2 (5 bases each). Trimming stripped 10 bases from V and 1 base from J, with 13 bases between. The CDR3 consists of 14 residues. Germline CDR1 and CDR2: MNHEY and SMNVEV (reference sequence). The CDR3 loop is CATRWGRNTGELFF. The CDR3 DNA follows: TGTGCCACCCGTTGGGGACGGAACACCGGGGAGCTGTTTTTT.

The V call is TRBV25-1, the J call TRBJ1-1; 7 positions match TRBD1. The CDR3 runs to 13 residues. Germline V CDR1 and CDR2: MGHDK, SYGVNS. The V and J ends lost 4 bases and 9 bases, in that order; junction bases with no gene match: 8. Written as DNA, the CDR3 is TGTGCCAGCAGTGCCCTCGACAGGGCCCAAGCTTTCTTT. Translated, it gives CASSALDRAQAFF.

The V gene is TRBV5-4, the J gene TRBJ1-4; D is unclear. The CDR3 spans 16 residues. CDR1 and CDR2 (germline): SGHNT, YYREEE (reference sequence). With 0 bases removed from V and 0 bases from J, the gap between germline ends came to 9 bases. As DNA, the CDR3 is TGTGCCAGCAGCTTGGACAGCTCCCCAACTAATGAAAAACTGTTTTTT. This encodes CASSLDSSPTNEKLFF.

This clone was detected once. V is TRBV18 and J is TRBJ1-1, with D maybe TRBD1 (6 bases). CDR1 and CDR2 (germline): KGHSH, LQKENI. This CDR3 is 13 amino acids long. With 8 bases removed from V and 3 bases from J, the gap between germline ends came to 13 bases. Here the CDR3 DNA reads TGTGCCAGCCTCCCGAACAGGGACACTGAAGCTTTCTTT. Its protein product is CASLPNRDTEAFF.

This clone was counted a few times. The rearrangement uses TRBV7-9 and TRBJ2-1; D is uncertain. Trimming removed 1 base at V and 2 bases at J, with 6 bases between. The CDR3 totals 14 residues. The germline V gene has CDR1 SEHNR and CDR2 FQNEAQ (reference sequence). The CDR3 protein is CASSLGQTYNEQFF. The CDR3, as DNA: TGTGCCAGCAGCTTAGGGCAGACCTACAATGAGCAGTTCTTC.

The chain uses TRBV15 and TRBJ1-1; the D is unclear. Germline lookup yields CDR1 LNHNV and CDR2 YYDKDF (reference sequence). Trimming shortened V by 2 bases and J by 4 bases, and 11 bases separated the two germline ends. The CDR3 totals 14 residues. The CDR3 sequence is CATSRPPRGTEAFF. The CDR3 nucleotides read TGTGCCACCAGCAGACCCCCACGGGGCACTGAAGCTTTCTTT.

The CDR3 here is CAWNPRVEMREKLFF. The CDR3 DNA is TGTGCCTGGAACCCCAGGGTGGAAATGAGGGAAAAACTGTTTTTT. The J gene is TRBJ1-4, the V gene TRBV30; D may be TRBD1 (5 bases). The V gene lost 4 bases and the J gene lost 8 bases, with 20 bases spanning the gap. The CDR3 covers 15 residues. Germline assignment: CDR1 GTSNPN and CDR2 SVGIG (reference sequence).

The chain links TRBV28 to TRBJ2-7, with no clear D. The V and J ends lost 9 bases and 0 bases respectively, with 12 bases between them. The germline V gene has CDR1 MDHEN and CDR2 SYDVKM. CDR3 length equals 13 residues. The CDR3, as DNA: TGTGCCAGTCAACCAGGTTCCTCCTACGAGCAGTACTTC. Translated: CASQPGSSYEQYF.

With respect to this clone: It differs at one base from a far larger clone, so likely a read error. The rearrangement uses TRBV29-1 and TRBJ2-1; D call uncertain. The CDR3 runs 11 residues. With 2 bases removed from V and 3 bases from J, the gap between germline ends came to 2 bases. The germline V gene encodes CDR1 SQVTM and CDR2 ANQGSEA. The CDR3 region is CSVESYNEQFF. In nucleotides, the CDR3 is TGCAGCGTTGAAAGCTACAATGAGCAGTTCTTC.

This clone was seen ten or more times. This sample includes further DNA sequences coding for the same CDR3. The chain carries TRBV10-2 and TRBJ2-7, with D possibly being TRBD1 (5 bases). The CDR3 is made up of 13 amino acids. Germline V gene data show CDR1 as WSHSY and CDR2 as SAAADI. Trimming cost V 6 bases and J 3 bases, with 12 bases left between them. The CDR3 reads CASRIRTNYEQYF. The DNA of the CDR3 is TGCGCCAGCAGAATTAGGACAAACTACGAGCAGTACTTC.

This chain joins TRBV7-8 and TRBJ1-1; D is ambiguous. The CDR3 covers 11 residues. Germline lookup yields CDR1 SGHVS and CDR2 FQNEAQ. Trimming left V 4 bases short and J 10 bases short, with 10 bases between. The CDR3 loop reads CASSSNEGAFF. DNA of the CDR3: TGTGCCAGCAGCTCCAATGAGGGAGCTTTCTTT.

This clone appeared once. V usage is TRBV7-2 and J usage is TRBJ1-5, with D unclear. CDR1 is SGHTA and CDR2 is FQGNSA in the germline V gene. Between the trimmed V and J ends, which lost 5 bases and 0 bases, there was a span of 8 bases. The CDR3 covers 14 residues. The CDR3 sequence is CASSRSGSNQPQHF. For the CDR3, the DNA is TGTGCCAGCAGCCGATCAGGTAGCAATCAGCCCCAGCATTTT.

The rearrangement uses TRBV29-1 and TRBJ2-5; D not certain. Germline-derived CDR1 and CDR2 are SQVTM and ANQGSEA. The CDR3 totals 13 residues. V was shortened by 7 bases and J by 0 bases, with 12 bases between the two germline ends. CDR3 sequence reads: CSGAFEYQETQYF. CDR3 nucleotide sequence: TGCAGCGGCGCGTTCGAGTACCAAGAGACCCAGTACTTC. The whole variable domain, filled in from reference TRBV29-1 and TRBJ2-5, reads SAVISQKPSRDICQRGTSLTIQCQVDSQVTMMFWYRQQPGQSLTLIATANQGSEATYESGFVIDKFPISRPNLTFSTLTVSNMSPEDSSIYLCSGAFEYQETQYFGPGTRLLVL.

The genes are TRBV7-4 and TRBJ2-7, with 10 bases that match TRBD2. The CDR3 is made up of 16 amino acids. Trimming removed 5 bases from V and 3 bases from J; junction bases left unmatched: 10. Germline V gives CDR1 SGHVT, CDR2 SQSDAQ. CDR3 nucleotides: TGTGCCAGCAGCCTCCCCGGACTAGCGGCCTTCTACGAGCAGTACTTC. Translating gives CASSLPGLAAFYEQYF.

J is TRBJ1-2 and V is TRBV4-1; D ambiguous. Germline lookup yields CDR1 MGHRA and CDR2 YSYEKL. This CDR3 is 14 amino acids long. Trimming removed 4 bases at V and 4 bases at J, with 13 bases between. CDR3 protein: CASSPIGLPYGYTF. The CDR3, as DNA: TGCGCCAGCAGCCCAATCGGGCTCCCCTATGGCTACACCTTC.

The rearrangement joins TRBV28 to TRBJ2-7, with TRBD2 matching over 11 bases. With V trimmed by 7 bases and J by 5 bases, 16 bases remained unmatched. Germline V gene sequence: CDR1 MDHEN, CDR2 SYDVKM. CDR3 size: 17 residues. The CDR3 here is CASTFSGALAGGHEQYF. CDR3 nucleotide sequence: TGTGCCAGCACCTTCTCAGGGGCCCTAGCGGGAGGACACGAGCAGTACTTC.

CDR3 nucleotide sequence: TGTGCCAGCAGCTCACAGGGTACTGGGGCTTTCTTT. As protein: CASSSQGTGAFF. The chain links TRBV7-1 to TRBJ1-1, with D possibly being TRBD1 (5 bases). TRBV7-1 falls under the ORF class, with uncertain function. The CDR3 sequence is 12 residues long. V was cut by 2 bases and J by 11 bases, with 12 bases left in between.

The J gene is TRBJ2-2, the V gene TRBV5-1; D is possibly TRBD2 (5 bases). This CDR3 is 14 amino acids long. Germline values: CDR1 SGHRS, CDR2 YFSETQ. V was trimmed by 0 bases and J by 6 bases, leaving 9 bases between them. The CDR3 bases are TGCGCCAGCAGCTTGGATACTAGGGCCGGGGAGCTGTTTTTT. This encodes CASSLDTRAGELFF.